One sample yielded the 17 T cell receptor beta chains listed below, sequenced in a study of cytomegalovirus exposure and HLA in healthy donors. The PCR contained 60 Vbeta and 13 Jbeta primers. Libraries were prepared by immunoSEQ multiplex PCR; TCRdb keeps only in-frame clonotypes and omits some of them. The sample yields tens of thousands of clones, 65% to 85% seen once. The sequenced sample consisted of PBMCs. The source of these receptors is a woman between 25 and 40 years old in good health and CMV-seronegative.

V gene TRBV10-3 combines with J gene TRBJ1-6; D may be TRBD1 (6 bases). The length of the CDR3 is 17 residues. The germline CDR1 and CDR2 sequences are ENHRY and SYGVKD. Trimming left V 5 bases short and J 0 bases short, with 14 bases between. CDR3 sequence: CAISMLDRSSYNSPLHF. In DNA, the CDR3 is TGTGCCATCAGTATGTTAGACAGGAGCTCCTATAATTCACCCCTCCACTTT.

The chain combines TRBV19 with TRBJ1-1, with TRBD1 matching 8 bases. This CDR3 region has 12 residues. V lost 5 bases to trimming and J lost 4 bases; unmatched junction nucleotides: 0. Per germline, CDR1 LNHDA and CDR2 SQIVND (reference sequence). The CDR3 coding sequence is TGTGCCAGTAGTCAGGGGGCCACTGAAGCTTTCTTT. Its translation is CASSQGATEAFF.

The chain couples TRBV7-9 to TRBJ2-3, with 7 bases aligning to TRBD1. The CDR3 is 14 amino acids. V gave up 5 bases and J gave up 3 bases; unmatched junction bases: 5. CDR1 is SEHNR, CDR2 FQNEAQ, per germline (reference sequence). CDR3 sequence reads: CASSERQGTDTQYF. The CDR3 bases are TGTGCCAGCAGCGAGAGACAGGGAACAGATACGCAGTATTTT.

This clone was seen only a few times. The J gene is TRBJ2-1, the V gene TRBV5-1, with 10 bases lining up with TRBD2. Per the germline V gene, CDR1 is SGHRS and CDR2 is YFSETQ. The CDR3 sequence is 15 residues long. J gave up 7 bases and V 0 bases, and 4 bases lay outside the gene matches. This CDR3 is CASSLVAGGENEQFF. The CDR3 bases are TGCGCCAGCAGCTTGGTAGCGGGAGGTGAAAATGAGCAGTTCTTC.

This clone was seen a handful of times. The chain joins TRBV18 to TRBJ2-1, with TRBD1 matching 10 bases. Germline V gene data show CDR1 as KGHSH and CDR2 as LQKENI. V dropped 4 bases and J dropped 3; count of bases not matched to a gene: 6. The CDR3 is 16 amino acids. The CDR3 DNA reads TGTGCCAGCTCACAATCTGGACAGGGGGTCTACAATGAGCAGTTCTTC. It yields the protein CASSQSGQGVYNEQFF.

The chain employs TRBV11-3 and TRBJ1-2; TRBD1 is a possible D gene (6 bases). This CDR3 has 13 residues. V lost 4 bases to trimming and J lost 6 bases, with 12 bases between them. The germline V gene encodes CDR1 SGHNT and CDR2 YENEEA. CDR3 nucleotide sequence: TGTGCCAGCAGCTCTCACAGGGTTAATGGCTACACCTTC. Translated: CASSSHRVNGYTF.

The J gene is TRBJ2-7, the V gene TRBV11-2; 7 nucleotides agree with TRBD1. CDR1 and CDR2 (germline): SGHAT, FQNNGV. The CDR3 runs to 16 residues. Trimming cost V 3 bases and J 1 base; bases outside gene matches: 9. CDR3 loop: CASSFSSGTASYEQYF. The DNA for the CDR3 is TGTGCCAGCAGCTTCTCCTCCGGGACAGCTTCCTACGAGCAGTACTTC.

The chain is built from TRBV11-2 and TRBJ2-3, with D maybe TRBD1 (5 bases). Germline values: CDR1 SGHAT, CDR2 FQNNGV. The length of the CDR3 is 14 residues. V shed 3 bases and J shed 1 base, with 8 bases lying between them. CDR3 residues: CASSFRVGTDTQYF. The CDR3 DNA follows: TGTGCCAGCAGCTTCAGGGTGGGCACAGATACGCAGTATTTT.

The chain has TRBV6-5 and TRBJ1-1; no definite D call. Germline values: CDR1 MNHEY, CDR2 SVGAGI. This CDR3 has 14 amino acids. Trimming shortened V by 3 bases and J by 0 bases, and 8 bases separated the two germline ends. This chain's CDR3 is CASSYTDLNTEAFF. For the CDR3, the DNA is TGTGCCAGCAGTTATACAGACCTGAACACTGAAGCTTTCTTT.

V is TRBV27 and J is TRBJ2-1; the D gene is possibly TRBD2 (5 bases). Trimming took 5 bases from V and 7 from J, leaving 12 bases between them. CDR1 is MNHEY and CDR2 is SMNVEV in the germline V gene (reference sequence). The CDR3 has 13 residues. The CDR3 region has the DNA TGTGCCAGCAGTCCGCGGACGGGAAATGAGCAGTTCTTC. This gives the protein CASSPRTGNEQFF.

The J gene is TRBJ1-2, the V gene TRBV7-8; 8 bases map to TRBD1. The CDR3 is 16 residues long. V lost 5 bases, J lost 2 bases, and 10 bases stayed unmatched. CDR1 and CDR2 from the germline V gene are SGHVS and FQNEAQ. The CDR3, as DNA: TGTGCCAGCAGCCCGGACAGGGTAGGGGGAAACTATGGCTACACCTTC. Translating it yields CASSPDRVGGNYGYTF.

The genes are TRBV7-9 and TRBJ1-1, with no clear D. This CDR3 has 14 residues. V dropped 5 bases and J dropped 6 bases, with 16 bases sitting between them. Germline lookup yields CDR1 SEHNR and CDR2 FQNEAQ (reference sequence). The CDR3 DNA is TGTGCCAGCAGCCCGGAAGGTGGAGGCGCTGAAGCTTTCTTT. Translating it yields CASSPEGGGAEAFF.

This clone is a singleton in its sample. The chain is built from TRBV11-2 and TRBJ2-3; a weak D match, TRBD2 (6 bases). Looked up from germline, CDR1 is SGHAT and CDR2 is FQNNGV. The V and J ends lost 8 bases and 2 bases respectively, with 17 bases between them. The CDR3 runs 15 residues. The CDR3 sequence is CASRPQDYPTDTQYF. The CDR3 DNA sequence: TGTGCCAGCCGACCTCAGGACTACCCCACAGATACGCAGTATTTT.

The chain joins TRBV19 to TRBJ2-7; TRBD1 matches at 10 bases. The CDR3 runs 14 residues. Trimming at V came to 8 bases and at J to 4 bases, leaving 8 bases not matched to a gene. From germline, CDR1 is LNHDA and CDR2 SQIVND (reference sequence). The CDR3 bases are TGTGCCAGTTCTCCGGGACAGGGGTGGTACGAGCAGTACGTC. Amino acid sequence: CASSPGQGWYEQYV.

The chain couples TRBV6-6 to TRBJ1-2; D might be TRBD1 (5 bases). Deletions cut 2 bases from V and 3 bases from J, with 10 bases between. There are 14 residues in the CDR3. Germline-derived CDR1 and CDR2 are MNHNY and SVGAGI (reference sequence). CDR3 in DNA: TGTGCCAGCAGTTACCTCGCAGGGCACTATGGCTACACCTTC. Protein product: CASSYLAGHYGYTF.

This clone has just a few counts. The V gene is TRBV29-1, the J gene TRBJ2-5; D uncertain. The V gene's germline CDR1 is SQVTM and CDR2 ANQGSEA. This CDR3 spans 14 amino acids. Trimming left V 1 base short and J 4 bases short, with 13 bases between. CDR3 bases: TGCAGCGTTGAAGTACGGGTAAGGCGAGAGACCCAGTACTTC. Translating gives CSVEVRVRRETQYF.

This chain connects TRBV29-1 to TRBJ1-5; the match to TRBD1 covers 9 bases. The CDR3 is made up of 13 amino acids. Germline loops: CDR1 SQVTM, CDR2 ANQGSEA. V was clipped by 4 bases and J by 8 bases; unmatched bases: 6. In DNA, the CDR3 is TGCAGCGTTGGAGGGGGACAGGGAGAGCCCCAGCATTTT. Its protein is CSVGGGQGEPQHF.